This T cell receptor beta chain was found in a study of shared clonotypes between healthy human individuals. The study's findings and limits: Despite large depth, rarefaction showed incomplete sorted-subset sequencing. Some clonotypes were shared by all four sorted-subset donors, while others were not shared. The non-shared ones had lower generation probabilities than the shared ones.

With respect to this clone: Antigen unknown.

The CDR3 length is 17 residues. V lost 5 bases and J lost 3; bases outside the gene matches: 7. CDR1 and CDR2 (germline): SGHAT, FQNNGV. The table came from immunoSEQ multiplex PCR; TCRdb's copy has only in-frame clones and leaves some out. The data show under 2.5 million clones, with around 92% seen just once and 0.37% held by the top ten. The chain combines TRBV11-2 with TRBJ2-1; 13 bases agree with TRBD2. The clonotype comes from a man between 18 and 35 years old in good health. Some clones in this sample may be carry-over from other donors' samples. The sequencing input was naive CD4+ T cells from PBMCs. Documented subset: CD45RA+ positively selected. This CDR3 reads CASSNGLAGVGYNEQFF. The CDR3 DNA is TGTGCCAGCAGCAATGGACTAGCGGGAGTTGGCTACAATGAGCAGTTCTTC. The variable domain in full, completed from reference TRBV11-2 and TRBJ2-1, reads EAGVAQSPRYKIIEKRQSVAFWCNPISGHATLYWYQQILGQGPKLLIQFQNNGVVDDSQLPKDRFSAERLKGVDSTLKIQPAKLEDSAVYLCASSNGLAGVGYNEQFFGPGTRLTVL.